The 19 T cell receptor beta chains below all came from one sample that was sequenced in a study of cytomegalovirus exposure and HLA in healthy donors. Use of 60 Vbeta and 13 Jbeta primers characterized the PCR. Data came from immunoSEQ multiplex PCR; TCRdb stores just in-frame clones and leaves some out. This sample's clone table lists some 70,000 clones. The sample was PBMCs. The receptors originated from a boy aged 5-17 years in good health and CMV-seronegative.

The genes are TRBV25-1 and TRBJ1-1; D unclear. Germline CDR1 is MGHDK and CDR2 is SYGVNS. The ends were cut back, 3 bases at V and 0 bases at J, with 8 bases in the middle. The CDR3 loop spans 14 amino acids. In nucleotides, the CDR3 is TGTGCCAGCAGTGACAGTTACATGAACACTGAAGCTTTCTTT. Encoded protein: CASSDSYMNTEAFF.

The V gene is TRBV18, the J gene TRBJ1-5; D unclear. V was shortened by 1 base and J by 6 bases, with 10 bases between the two germline ends. Germline CDR1 is KGHSH and CDR2 is LQKENI. The CDR3 spans 14 residues. CDR3 DNA sequence: TGTGCCAGCTCACCACTAAGGGAGGGTCAGCCCCAGCATTTT. This encodes CASSPLREGQPQHF.

The rearrangement uses TRBV29-1 and TRBJ2-3; a weak D match, TRBD1 (5 bases). This CDR3 region has 12 residues. The germline V gene has CDR1 SQVTM and CDR2 ANQGSEA. The V end was cut by 6 bases, the J end by 8 bases, with 15 bases between. The CDR3 nucleotides read TGCAGCGTGCGACGGCTGCAGGGTACGCAGTATTTT. Residues: CSVRRLQGTQYF.

This chain uses TRBV7-9 with TRBJ2-1; no reliable D call. The ends were cut back, 2 bases at V and 8 bases at J, with 7 bases in the middle. Germline CDR1 is SEHNR and CDR2 is FQNEAQ (reference sequence). The CDR3 length is 12 residues. In DNA form, the CDR3 reads TGTGCCAGCAGCTTACTAGTCGATGAGCAGTTCTTC. It encodes CASSLLVDEQFF.

This sequence joins TRBV30 and TRBJ2-7, with 7 nucleotides matching TRBD2. The CDR3 runs 13 residues. CDR1 and CDR2 from the germline V gene are GTSNPN and SVGIG (reference sequence). V lost 2 bases and J lost 3; bases outside the gene matches: 4. This CDR3 reads CAWSTAGHYEQYF. DNA of the CDR3: TGTGCCTGGAGTACAGCGGGGCACTACGAGCAGTACTTC.

The chain combines TRBV18 with TRBJ1-1; D is unclear. Germline V gene lookup returns CDR1 KGHSH and CDR2 LQKENI. Trimming stripped 4 bases from V and 4 bases from J, with 13 bases between. This CDR3 has 14 amino acids. The chain's CDR3 is CASSREAGPTEAFF. The CDR3 DNA is TGTGCCAGCTCACGGGAGGCGGGTCCCACTGAAGCTTTCTTT.

V usage is TRBV19 and J usage is TRBJ1-2, with 10 bases aligning to TRBD1. Germline assignment: CDR1 LNHDA and CDR2 SQIVND (reference sequence). Losses at the gene ends were 2 bases for V and 3 bases for J; bases not matched to a gene: 12. The CDR3 spans 18 residues. The CDR3 sequence is CASSISSTGGTADYGYTF. CDR3 sequence (DNA): TGTGCCAGTAGTATAAGCTCGACAGGGGGCACTGCTGACTATGGCTACACCTTC.

V is TRBV6-4 and J is TRBJ1-4; D ambiguous. CDR1 and CDR2 (germline): MRHNA, SNTAGT. Between the trimmed V and J ends, which lost 6 bases and 8 bases, there was a span of 19 bases. CDR3 size: 15 residues. The CDR3 coding sequence is TGTGCCAGCAGCCATTGCACCGCGCGGAGGGAAAAACTGTTTTTT. Its protein is CASSHCTARREKLFF.

V and J are TRBV30 and TRBJ1-1, with D maybe TRBD1 (5 bases). The CDR3 loop spans 13 amino acids. The V end lost 4 bases, the J end lost 1 base, and 10 bases lay between the germline ends. Germline-derived CDR1 and CDR2 are GTSNPN and SVGIG (reference sequence). CDR3 amino acids: CAWNGDRNTEAFF. DNA for the CDR3: TGTGCCTGGAATGGAGACAGGAACACTGAAGCTTTCTTT.

The chain carries TRBV7-9 and TRBJ1-1; D unclear. Germline V gene sequence: CDR1 SEHNR, CDR2 FQNEAQ (reference sequence). Trimming left V 1 base short and J 3 bases short, with 15 bases between. CDR3 size: 16 residues. CDR3 region: CASSLDYSYGDTEAFF. CDR3 nucleotides: TGTGCCAGCAGCTTAGATTACAGCTACGGGGACACTGAAGCTTTCTTT.

The chain joins TRBV10-3 to TRBJ2-7; D ambiguous. The CDR3 runs to 15 residues. The V end lost 0 bases, the J end lost 3 bases, and 12 bases lay between the germline ends. The germline CDR1 and CDR2 sequences are ENHRY and SYGVKD. The CDR3 here is CAISESESPVYEQYF. CDR3 DNA: TGTGCCATCAGTGAGTCGGAGAGCCCAGTCTACGAGCAGTACTTC.

The gene calls are TRBV19 and TRBJ1-4; D is perhaps TRBD1 (5 bases). V lost 6 bases and J lost 2, with 13 bases in between. Germline V lookup: CDR1 LNHDA, CDR2 SQIVND (reference sequence). The CDR3 totals 15 residues. CDR3 in DNA: TGTGCCAGTAGGGATGTCAGGGTTACTAATGAAAAACTGTTTTTT. Translating it yields CASRDVRVTNEKLFF.

V gene TRBV7-9 combines with J gene TRBJ2-1; D perhaps matches TRBD2 (5 bases). The CDR3 totals 16 residues. V was shortened by 5 bases and J by 7 bases, with 21 bases between the two germline ends. Germline V gene lookup returns CDR1 SEHNR and CDR2 FQNEAQ (reference sequence). CDR3 loop: CASSLSTGMLRNEQFF. CDR3 nucleotides: TGTGCCAGCAGCCTTAGTACGGGGATGCTTCGAAATGAGCAGTTCTTC.

V usage is TRBV11-2 and J usage is TRBJ2-1; a weak D match, TRBD1 (6 bases). V dropped 5 bases and J dropped 3 bases, with 14 bases sitting between them. CDR3 length: 15 residues. CDR1 is SGHAT, CDR2 FQNNGV, per germline. This chain's CDR3 is CASSPLRDIYNEQFF. In DNA, the CDR3 is TGTGCCAGCAGCCCTCTTCGGGACATCTACAATGAGCAGTTCTTC.

The gene calls are TRBV11-2 and TRBJ2-2, with 10 bases fitting TRBD1. The germline gives CDR1 SGHAT, CDR2 FQNNGV. The CDR3 length is 17 residues. V gave up 5 bases and J gave up 6 bases; unmatched junction bases: 12. In DNA form, the CDR3 reads TGTGCCAGCAGCGCTCAAGGCCCGGGACAGGGGTCCGGGGAGCTGTTTTTT. Its protein is CASSAQGPGQGSGELFF. The complete variable domain, with remaining parts taken from reference TRBV11-2 and TRBJ2-2, reads EAGVAQSPRYKIIEKRQSVAFWCNPISGHATLYWYQQILGQGPKLLIQFQNNGVVDDSQLPKDRFSAERLKGVDSTLKIQPAKLEDSAVYLCASSAQGPGQGSGELFFGEGSRLTVL.

The J gene is TRBJ1-5, the V gene TRBV7-8; 7 positions match TRBD1. This CDR3 has 13 amino acids. Germline V gene sequence: CDR1 SGHVS, CDR2 FQNEAQ. Germline trimming cut 2 bases from V and 5 bases from J; bases unmatched to any gene: 0. The CDR3 region has the DNA TGTGCCAGCAGCTTACAGGGGGATCAGCCCCAGCATTTT. It specifies CASSLQGDQPQHF. The whole variable domain, filled in from reference TRBV7-8 and TRBJ1-5, reads GAGVSQSPRYKVAKRGQDVALRCDPISGHVSLFWYQQALGQGPEFLTYFQNEAQLDKSGLPSDRFFAERPEGSVSTLKIQRTQQEDSAVYLCASSLQGDQPQHFGDGTRLSIL.

The chain joins TRBV5-4 to TRBJ1-1; tentatively, D is TRBD1 (5 bases). V lost 4 bases, J lost 6 bases, and 16 bases lay in between. The germline V gene encodes CDR1 SGHNT and CDR2 YYREEE (reference sequence). There are 14 residues in the CDR3. The CDR3 region has the DNA TGTGCCAGCAGCCCTATCGCAGGGTCGGCTGAAGCTTTCTTT. Amino acid sequence: CASSPIAGSAEAFF. Together with reference TRBV5-4 and TRBJ1-1, the CDR3 gives the full variable domain: ETGVTQSPTHLIKTRGQQVTLRCSSQSGHNTVSWYQQALGQGPQFIFQYYREEENGRGNFPPRFSGLQFPNYSSELNVNALELDDSALYLCASSPIAGSAEAFFGQGTRLTVV.

The gene calls are TRBV6-1 and TRBJ1-6; 9 bases match TRBD1. Germline lookup yields CDR1 MNHNS and CDR2 SASEGT. CDR3 length: 14 residues. V lost 5 bases and J lost 7; bases outside the gene matches: 3. The CDR3 loop reads CASSKQGANSPLHF. CDR3 in DNA: TGTGCCAGCAGTAAACAGGGGGCCAATTCACCCCTCCACTTT.

The V call is TRBV7-2, the J call TRBJ2-7, with D perhaps TRBD1 (6 bases). This CDR3 is 14 amino acids long. Trimming pared 5 bases from V and 3 bases from J, leaving 14 bases between. Germline CDR1 is SGHTA and CDR2 is FQGNSA. This CDR3 is CASSLERTVYEQYF. CDR3 nucleotides: TGTGCCAGCAGCCTAGAACGGACAGTCTACGAGCAGTACTTC.